This passage covers 24 T cell receptor beta chains from one sample sequenced in a study of read filtering for tumor transcriptome and immune sequencing. From approximately 430 ng of RNA, a library with molecular barcoded alpha/delta and beta/gamma adaptors was made. TCRdb reanalysed the reads using MiXCR and keeps one entry per CDR3 protein. The profile shows 43,000 or so distinct CDR3 sequences, 20% of them singletons. The source material was a population of CD138-negative cells sorted from bone marrow. These receptors came from a donor at least 40 years old with multiple myeloma.

DNA of the CDR3: TGCGCCAGCAGTCAAAAGACAGAGGAGAGCACAGATACGCAGTATTTT. Protein sequence: CASSQKTEESTDTQYF. The chain couples TRBV23-1 to TRBJ2-3; possibly TRBD1 for D (5 bases). TRBV23-1 is marked as an open reading frame, function uncertain. The length of the CDR3 is 16 residues. V dropped 2 bases and J dropped 0 bases, with 12 bases sitting between them.

For the CDR3, the DNA is TGCCGTGTGAGGAGGGACGCGGGCAATCAGCCCCAGCATTTT. It codes for CRVRRDAGNQPQHF. The V call is TRBV20-1, the J call TRBJ1-5, with D possibly matching TRBD1 (5 bases). In germline, CDR1 is DFQATT, CDR2 SNEGSKA (reference sequence). The CDR3 contains 14 residues.

Details on this clonotype: Only one base separates this from a far larger clonotype, so it likely reflects a read error. The chain links TRBV6-1 to TRBJ1-1, with D maybe TRBD1 (6 bases). The germline CDR1 and CDR2 sequences are MNHNS and SASEGT. CDR3 length: 18 residues. CDR3 in DNA: TGTGCCAGCAGTTATATGGGGACACAGGGAAAGTTGAACTCTGAAGCTTTCTTT. This encodes CASSYMGTQGKLNSEAFF.

The gene calls are TRBV11-2 and TRBJ2-5; D is uncertain. The CDR3 has 13 amino acids. V was clipped by 8 bases and J by 0 bases, with 10 bases between them. Germline lookup yields CDR1 SGHAT and CDR2 FQNNGV. CDR3 amino acids: CASSDGNQETQYF. The DNA of the CDR3 is TGTGCCAGCTCAGACGGAAACCAAGAGACCCAGTACTTC.

This clonotype was seen ten or more times. The rearrangement uses TRBV5-1 and TRBJ2-7, with D perhaps matching TRBD1 (6 bases). Germline lookup yields CDR1 SGHRS and CDR2 YFSETQ. This CDR3 region has 14 residues. Trimming took 4 bases from V and 2 from J, leaving 13 bases between them. Written as DNA, the CDR3 is TGCGCCAGCAGCCCCGGGGACACCACCTACGAGCAGTACTTC. This codes for CASSPGDTTYEQYF.

This clonotype was detected ten times or more. This sequence joins TRBV12-3 or TRBV12-4 and TRBJ2-1; the D is unclear. CDR3 length: 14 amino acids. The V gene lost 6 bases and the J gene lost 5 bases, with 14 bases spanning the gap. The CDR3, as DNA: TGTGCCAGCAGACTCCAAGGGCTTAACAATGAGCAGTTCTTC. It translates to CASRLQGLNNEQFF.

This clonotype was seen repeatedly, ten times or more. The chain joins TRBV27 to TRBJ2-1; D possibly corresponds to TRBD1 (5 bases). The CDR3 extends over 15 amino acids. Trimming removed 3 bases at V and 4 bases at J, with 13 bases between. Germline lookup yields CDR1 MNHEY and CDR2 SMNVEV (reference sequence). The CDR3 nucleotides are TGTGCCAGCAGTTTGGACATCTCAGAGTACAATGAGCAGTTCTTC. Protein product: CASSLDISEYNEQFF.

Ten or more counts support this clonotype. The chain joins TRBV12-3 or TRBV12-4 to TRBJ2-1; D tentatively fits TRBD1 or TRBD2 (5 bases each). The CDR3 contains 12 residues. Trimming removed 7 bases from V and 6 bases from J, with 10 bases in between. CDR3 nucleotides: TGTGCCAGCAACCCGGGACCCAATGAGCAGTTCTTC. This codes for CASNPGPNEQFF.

This clonotype was recorded many times. The genes are TRBV6-4 and TRBJ2-3; 11 bases match TRBD2. This CDR3 region has 15 residues. V shed 6 bases, J shed 9 bases, and the junction held 11 bases outside the gene matches. The germline V gene has CDR1 MRHNA and CDR2 SNTAGT. The CDR3 protein is CASSEGTSGPETQYF. The CDR3 DNA follows: TGTGCCAGCAGCGAAGGGACTAGCGGTCCTGAGACGCAGTATTTT.

The genes are TRBV5-1 and TRBJ2-1, with D possibly matching TRBD2 (5 bases). Germline V gives CDR1 SGHRS, CDR2 YFSETQ. The CDR3 runs 15 residues. V lost 0 bases and J 2 bases, leaving 9 bases between the germline ends. The CDR3 DNA reads TGCGCCAGCAGCTTGGAGAGCGGAGCCTACAATGAGCAGTTCTTC. Protein: CASSLESGAYNEQFF.

This rearrangement joins TRBV12-3 or TRBV12-4 to TRBJ1-5; 7 positions agree with TRBD1. Trimming took 5 bases from V and 3 from J; bases not matched to a gene: 7. The CDR3 length is 15 residues. CDR3 loop: CASSGTGTDNQPQHF. The DNA of the CDR3 is TGTGCCAGCAGTGGTACCGGGACAGACAATCAGCCCCAGCATTTT.

This clonotype was detected ten times or more. The chain has TRBV29-1 and TRBJ2-1; TRBD2 agrees at 10 bases. Per germline, CDR1 SQVTM and CDR2 ANQGSEA. The CDR3 extends over 15 amino acids. V trimming: 4 bases; J trimming: 4 bases; junction bases outside the gene matches: 7. The CDR3 loop reads CSVALGLAKYNEQFF. DNA of the CDR3: TGCAGCGTTGCACTGGGACTAGCGAAGTACAATGAGCAGTTCTTC.

A remark on this clonotype: A much larger clone differs by one base, so this may be a read error. The rearrangement uses TRBV12-3 or TRBV12-4 and TRBJ1-6; D gene unclear. The CDR3 spans 13 residues. The CDR3 reads CASSLLSGSPLYF. As DNA, the CDR3 is TGTGCCAGCAGTTTATTGAGTGGTTCACCCCTCTACTTT.

The rearrangement uses TRBV6-1 and TRBJ2-5; D not resolved. The CDR3 totals 14 residues. Trimming left V 10 bases short and J 5 bases short, with 20 bases between. Per the germline V gene, CDR1 is MNHNS and CDR2 is SASEGT. CDR3: CAIQRPPPLETQYF. The CDR3 DNA reads TGTGCCATCCAAAGACCCCCCCCCTTGGAGACCCAGTACTTC.

Concerning this clonotype itself: A read error is possible here, since a much larger clone lies one base away. The V call is TRBV29-1, the J call TRBJ2-1, with 8 bases identical to TRBD2. There are 16 residues in the CDR3. In germline, CDR1 is SQVTM, CDR2 ANQGSEA. Losses at the gene ends were 0 bases for V and 8 bases for J; bases not matched to a gene: 12. For the CDR3, the DNA is TGCAGCGTTGAAGATCTTCCGGGACTAGGTTACGATGAGCAGTTCTTC. This gives the protein CSVEDLPGLGYDEQFF.

This clonotype came up many times. The V call is TRBV6-6, the J call TRBJ2-1, with TRBD2 matching over 10 bases. This CDR3 contains 14 residues. With V trimmed by 4 bases and J by 6 bases, 3 bases remained unmatched. Germline loops: CDR1 MNHNY, CDR2 SVGAGI (reference sequence). Here the CDR3 reads CASSSSGGGNEQFF. DNA for the CDR3: TGTGCCAGCAGTTCGAGCGGGGGGGGCAATGAGCAGTTCTTC.

This clonotype was seen at least ten times. The chain has TRBV20-1 and TRBJ1-1; a possible D gene is TRBD1 (5 bases). The CDR3 consists of 14 residues. Trimming cost V 2 bases and J 5 bases, with 15 bases left between them. Germline V gene lookup returns CDR1 DFQATT and CDR2 SNEGSKA (reference sequence). CDR3 protein: CSARRGPGGTEAFF. CDR3 coding DNA: TGCAGTGCTAGAAGGGGACCGGGGGGAACTGAAGCTTTCTTT.

This clonotype showed up many times. The gene calls are TRBV5-1 and TRBJ2-1; 7 bases agree with TRBD2. Germline CDR1 and CDR2: SGHRS and YFSETQ. This CDR3 is 15 amino acids long. V lost 0 bases to trimming and J lost 5 bases; unmatched junction nucleotides: 5. DNA for the CDR3: TGCGCCAGCAGCTTGGTTGGCGGGAGTAACAATGAGCAGTTCTTC. Protein: CASSLVGGSNNEQFF.

At least ten counts were recorded for this clonotype. This sequence joins TRBV7-2 and TRBJ2-1; 9 positions match TRBD2. Germline loops: CDR1 SGHTA, CDR2 FQGNSA. V was clipped by 3 bases and J by 8 bases; unmatched bases: 8. The CDR3 runs 15 residues. The CDR3 DNA reads TGTGCCAGCAGCTTCCGGAGACTAGCGGCGCATGAGCAGTTCTTC. Protein sequence: CASSFRRLAAHEQFF.

This clonotype was detected a few times. The rearrangement links TRBV7-3 to TRBJ2-2, with 12 positions matching TRBD2. V shed 0 bases and J 6 bases; nucleotides not matched to a gene: 5. Germline V gene sequence: CDR1 SGHTA, CDR2 FQGTGA. CDR3 length equals 17 residues. The CDR3 loop is CASSLTGLAGLSGELFF. CDR3 nucleotides: TGTGCCAGCAGCTTAACGGGACTAGCGGGTTTATCCGGGGAGCTGTTTTTT.

CDR3 amino acids: CASGGRPTTDTQYF. The DNA of the CDR3 is TGTGCCAGCGGAGGGCGACCGACCACAGATACGCAGTATTTT. V and J are TRBV28 and TRBJ2-3, with a possible D match to TRBD2 (6 bases). This CDR3 region has 14 residues. The germline gives CDR1 MDHEN, CDR2 SYDVKM. V was clipped by 8 bases and J by 2 bases, with 14 bases between them.

This clonotype occurred many times. V usage is TRBV29-1 and J usage is TRBJ1-2, with 12 bases lining up with TRBD1. Germline V lookup: CDR1 SQVTM, CDR2 ANQGSEA. Trimming cost V 4 bases and J 6 bases; bases outside gene matches: 9. The CDR3 runs 15 residues. CDR3 region: CSVVPGQGASDGYTF. CDR3 DNA: TGCAGCGTTGTCCCGGGACAGGGGGCGAGTGATGGCTACACCTTC. Complete variable domain (other parts from reference TRBV29-1 and TRBJ1-2): SAVISQKPSRDICQRGTSLTIQCQVDSQVTMMFWYRQQPGQSLTLIATANQGSEATYESGFVIDKFPISRPNLTFSTLTVSNMSPEDSSIYLCSVVPGQGASDGYTFGSGTRLTVV.

Notes on this clonotype: No conserved phenylalanine or tryptophan is present at the end of the CDR3, so a read error is the likely explanation. The chain carries TRBV3-1 and TRBJ2-3; D not resolved. Germline V gene data show CDR1 as LGHDT and CDR2 as YNNKEL (reference sequence). The CDR3 length is 13 residues. V lost 4 bases and J lost 2, with 7 bases in between. The CDR3 DNA is TGTGCCAGCAGCCTCCAATACACAGATACGCAGTATTCT. Translating gives CASSLQYTDTQYS.

This clonotype turned up a few times. The CDR3 protein is CASSKGRRRYEQYF. Here the CDR3 DNA reads TGTGCCAGCAGCAAGGGACGCCGGCGGTACGAGCAGTACTTC. The rearrangement uses TRBV21-1 and TRBJ2-7; the table's TRBD1 call for D was not verified on the DNA. TRBV21-1 is shown as a pseudogene. The CDR3 extends over 14 amino acids.